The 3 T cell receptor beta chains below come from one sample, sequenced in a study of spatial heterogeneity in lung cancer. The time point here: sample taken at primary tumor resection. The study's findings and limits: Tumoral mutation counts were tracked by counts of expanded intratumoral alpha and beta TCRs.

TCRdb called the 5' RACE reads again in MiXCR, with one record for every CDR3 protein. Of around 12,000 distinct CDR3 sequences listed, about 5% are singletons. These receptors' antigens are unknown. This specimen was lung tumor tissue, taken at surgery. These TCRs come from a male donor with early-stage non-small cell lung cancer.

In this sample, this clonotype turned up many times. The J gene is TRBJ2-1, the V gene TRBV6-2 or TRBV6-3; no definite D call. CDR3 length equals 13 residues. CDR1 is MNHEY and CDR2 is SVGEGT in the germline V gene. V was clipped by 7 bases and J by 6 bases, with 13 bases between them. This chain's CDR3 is CASTVTWGNEQFF. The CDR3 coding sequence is TGTGCCAGCACCGTTACATGGGGCAATGAGCAGTTCTTC.

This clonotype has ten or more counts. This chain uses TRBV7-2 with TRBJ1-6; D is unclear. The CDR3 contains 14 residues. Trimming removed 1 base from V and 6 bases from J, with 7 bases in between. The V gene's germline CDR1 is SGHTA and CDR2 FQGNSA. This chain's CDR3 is CASSLVPLNSPLHF. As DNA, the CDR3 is TGTGCCAGCAGCTTAGTCCCCCTTAATTCACCCCTCCACTTT.

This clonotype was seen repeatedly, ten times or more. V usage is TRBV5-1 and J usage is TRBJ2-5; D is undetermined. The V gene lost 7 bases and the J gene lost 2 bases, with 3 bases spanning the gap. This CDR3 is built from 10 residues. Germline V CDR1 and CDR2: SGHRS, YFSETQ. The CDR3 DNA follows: TGCGCCAGCGGTCAAGAGACCCAGTACTTC. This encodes CASGQETQYF. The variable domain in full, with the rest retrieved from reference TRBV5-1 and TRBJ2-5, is KAGVTQTPRYLIKTRGQQVTLSCSPISGHRSVSWYQQTPGQGLQFLFEYFSETQRNKGNFPGRFSGRQFSNSRSEMNVSTLELGDSALYLCASGQETQYFGPGTRLLVL.